This passage covers 23 T cell receptor beta chains from one sample sequenced in a study of blood T cell repertoires in COVID-19. Assay: immunoSEQ multiplex PCR; the TCRdb copy retains only in-frame clones and omits some. The data contain about 300,000 clones, 70% to 90% of them singletons. Sequenced input: PBMCs or T cells enriched from blood (not recorded which). These receptors were collected from a woman younger than 45 who had recovered from COVID-19.

This clone came up once. The J gene is TRBJ2-1, the V gene TRBV19; possible D gene TRBD1, 6 bases. Trimming stripped 0 bases from V and 5 bases from J, with 17 bases between. The CDR3 is made up of 17 amino acids. Germline assignment: CDR1 LNHDA and CDR2 SQIVND (reference sequence). Here the CDR3 reads CASSIDLFGTLNNEQFF. CDR3 in DNA: TGTGCCAGTAGTATAGATCTATTCGGGACACTTAACAATGAGCAGTTCTTC.

The J gene is TRBJ2-3, the V gene TRBV7-9; 7 bases are shared with TRBD1. This CDR3 is 15 amino acids long. From germline, CDR1 is SEHNR and CDR2 FQNEAQ (reference sequence). J gave up 4 bases and V 6 bases, and 10 bases lay outside the gene matches. The CDR3 sequence is CASSLRAQGSDTQYF. CDR3 bases: TGTGCCAGCAGTCTACGGGCACAGGGGTCAGATACGCAGTATTTT.

The rearrangement joins TRBV19 to TRBJ2-7, with D perhaps TRBD1 (6 bases). CDR1 and CDR2 (germline): LNHDA, SQIVND (reference sequence). V lost 5 bases, J lost 0 bases, and 11 bases lay in between. This CDR3 region has 14 residues. The CDR3 region is CASSFAGVSYEQYF. The DNA of the CDR3 is TGTGCCAGTAGTTTTGCAGGGGTCTCCTACGAGCAGTACTTC.

This clone was counted a single time. The V and J genes are TRBV27 and TRBJ2-7; the match to TRBD2 covers 9 bases. V was pared by 6 bases and J by 6 bases, with 15 bases of the junction left unmatched. CDR1 and CDR2 from the germline V gene are MNHEY and SMNVEV (reference sequence). The CDR3 extends over 16 amino acids. DNA of the CDR3: TGTGCCAGCAGGTTAGCGGGGGTGCCAAATGTCGGCGAGCAGTACTTC. It specifies CASRLAGVPNVGEQYF.

The rearrangement links TRBV2 to TRBJ1-1, with D maybe TRBD1 (5 bases). The V end lost 4 bases, the J end lost 8 bases, and 8 bases lay between the germline ends. Germline CDR1 reads SNHLY; CDR2 reads FYNNEI. This CDR3 spans 11 amino acids. The CDR3: CASSVRAEAFF. The CDR3 DNA follows: TGTGCCAGCAGTGTCAGGGCCGAAGCTTTCTTT.

The V gene is TRBV10-3, the J gene TRBJ1-2, with D tentatively TRBD1 (6 bases). The germline V gene encodes CDR1 ENHRY and CDR2 SYGVKD. The V gene lost 10 bases and the J gene lost 0 bases, with 15 bases spanning the gap. The CDR3 spans 14 residues. CDR3 protein: CAKGVKTPNYGYTF. The CDR3 DNA is TGTGCCAAGGGGGTCAAGACCCCTAACTATGGCTACACCTTC.

This chain uses TRBV6-5 with TRBJ1-1, with a possible D match to TRBD1 (6 bases). The germline V and J ends were trimmed by 6 bases and 2 bases, with 13 bases remaining between them. Germline V CDR1 and CDR2: MNHEY, SVGAGI. The CDR3 runs 14 residues. CDR3 bases: TGTGCCAGCAGAACAACAGGGCTTAACACTGAAGCTTTCTTT. It encodes CASRTTGLNTEAFF.

This sequence joins TRBV4-1 and TRBJ1-3, with TRBD1 matching over 9 bases. The length of the CDR3 is 19 residues. Germline-derived CDR1 and CDR2 are MGHRA and YSYEKL. V trimming: 0 bases; J trimming: 4 bases; junction bases outside the gene matches: 13. CDR3 DNA sequence: TGCGCCAGCAGCCAAGATCTTAGGTCGGGACAGGGCTCGGGAAACACCATATATTTT. This sequence encodes CASSQDLRSGQGSGNTIYF.

The chain combines TRBV7-6 with TRBJ2-3; 10 positions agree with TRBD2. CDR1 and CDR2 (germline): SGHVS, FNYEAQ. This CDR3 region has 16 residues. V lost 5 bases and J lost 2; bases outside the gene matches: 7. The CDR3 sequence: CASSLWTSGSTDTQYF. In DNA form, the CDR3 reads TGTGCCAGCAGCCTCTGGACTAGCGGCTCCACAGATACGCAGTATTTT.

The table lists this clone with a count of one. The chain carries TRBV7-2 and TRBJ1-3; no clear D gene. Trimming pared 1 base from V and 0 bases from J, leaving 13 bases between. This CDR3 contains 17 residues. Germline-derived CDR1 and CDR2 are SGHTA and FQGNSA. In DNA, the CDR3 is TGTGCCAGCAGCTTAGTTCGTCCCGGGGACTCTGGAAACACCATATATTTT. This encodes CASSLVRPGDSGNTIYF.

The chain joins TRBV5-4 to TRBJ2-7; tentatively, D is TRBD2 (5 bases). The ends were cut back, 2 bases at V and 8 bases at J, with 8 bases in the middle. The length of the CDR3 is 11 residues. From germline, CDR1 is SGHNT and CDR2 YYREEE (reference sequence). The DNA for the CDR3 is TGTGCCAGCAGCTTCGGGGAGAAGCAGTACTTC. Translated: CASSFGEKQYF.

Here the CDR3 reads CSVPPGNTEAFF. In nucleotides, the CDR3 is TGCAGCGTTCCCCCGGGGAACACTGAAGCTTTCTTT. The chain recombines TRBV29-1 with TRBJ1-1, with D hard to call. Germline assignment: CDR1 SQVTM and CDR2 ANQGSEA. Trimming shortened V by 5 bases and J by 1 base, and 8 bases separated the two germline ends. CDR3 length: 12 residues.

V is TRBV3-1 (or the pseudogene TRBV3-2) and J is TRBJ2-5; D is possibly TRBD2 (6 bases). Germline V CDR1 and CDR2: LGHDT, YNNKEL (reference sequence). Trimming stripped 0 bases from V and 2 bases from J, with 13 bases between. CDR3 length: 16 residues. CDR3 protein: CASSQDRASAQETQYF. The CDR3 DNA follows: TGTGCCAGCAGCCAAGATAGGGCTAGCGCTCAAGAGACCCAGTACTTC.

The V gene is TRBV6-2 or TRBV6-3, the J gene TRBJ1-4; D is perhaps TRBD1 (5 bases). V dropped 2 bases and J dropped 5 bases, with 9 bases sitting between them. This CDR3 region has 14 residues. CDR1 MNHEY and CDR2 SVGEGT come from the germline V gene. In DNA form, the CDR3 reads TGTGCCAGCAGTTACAGTAACAGGAATGAAAAACTGTTTTTT. Translated, it gives CASSYSNRNEKLFF.

The rearrangement links TRBV6-6 to TRBJ2-3, with D possibly TRBD1 on 6 matching bases. CDR1 and CDR2 (germline): MNHNY, SVGAGI (reference sequence). The CDR3 covers 15 residues. With 0 bases removed from V and 5 bases from J, the gap between germline ends came to 12 bases. The CDR3 coding sequence is TGTGCCAGCAGTTACTCCAGGGGCGGACTAGATACGCAGTATTTT. Its translation is CASSYSRGGLDTQYF.

The rearrangement uses TRBV2 and TRBJ1-1; D remains unclear. The V and J ends lost 8 bases and 1 base respectively, with 8 bases between them. From germline, CDR1 is SNHLY and CDR2 FYNNEI. This CDR3 is built from 12 residues. The CDR3 is CASGRGNTEAFF. For the CDR3, the DNA is TGTGCCAGCGGTAGAGGGAACACTGAAGCTTTCTTT.

The sample holds one count of this clone. The gene calls are TRBV18 and TRBJ1-1; 10 bases line up with TRBD1. Germline loops: CDR1 KGHSH, CDR2 LQKENI. After removal of 8 bases from V and 4 bases from J, the junction contained 10 bases not matched to a gene. There are 15 residues in the CDR3. The CDR3 DNA reads as TGTGCCAGCCTCCTTTCGACAGGGGGCGTCACTGAAGCTTTCTTT. This sequence encodes CASLLSTGGVTEAFF.

This clone was picked up one time. CDR3 in amino acids: CASSPGTAPNNYGYTF. CDR3 bases: TGTGCCAGCAGCCCTGGGACAGCCCCTAATAACTATGGCTACACCTTC. V is TRBV7-8 and J is TRBJ1-2; 7 bases agree with TRBD1. The germline V gene encodes CDR1 SGHVS and CDR2 FQNEAQ. V was clipped by 5 bases and J by 1 base; unmatched bases: 10. CDR3 size: 16 residues.

This CDR3 is CASSPAGEQPQHF. CDR3 nucleotides: TGTGCCAGCAGCCCGGCGGGGGAACAGCCCCAGCATTTT. This chain joins TRBV13 and TRBJ1-5, with TRBD1 as a possible D gene (5 bases). V shed 5 bases and J shed 7 bases, with 12 bases lying between them. This CDR3 has 13 residues. Germline CDR1 reads PRHDT; CDR2 reads FYEKMQ (reference sequence).

J is TRBJ2-7 and V is TRBV3-1 (or the pseudogene TRBV3-2), with D maybe TRBD2 (5 bases). With 5 bases removed from V and 2 bases from J, the gap between germline ends came to 13 bases. CDR3 length: 14 amino acids. In germline, CDR1 is LGHDT, CDR2 YNNKEL (reference sequence). The CDR3 DNA reads as TGTGCCAGCAGCATAGAAGCCGGGACCTACGAGCAGTACTTC. This encodes CASSIEAGTYEQYF.

The chain combines TRBV9 with TRBJ1-2; possibly TRBD1 for D (6 bases). Trimming removed 3 bases from V and 8 bases from J, with 23 bases in between. Germline values: CDR1 SGDLS, CDR2 YYNGEE. The CDR3 spans 16 residues. CDR3 protein: CASSEHQTGSGGGYTF. In DNA form, the CDR3 reads TGTGCCAGCAGCGAGCATCAAACAGGGAGTGGGGGCGGCTACACCTTC.

The V gene is TRBV7-9, the J gene TRBJ1-1, with a possible D match to TRBD1 (6 bases). The CDR3 length is 16 residues. Trimming stripped 4 bases from V and 1 base from J, with 16 bases between. Germline loops: CDR1 SEHNR, CDR2 FQNEAQ (reference sequence). The DNA for the CDR3 is TGTGCCAGCAGCTCGCCCCCGGGACACGGGAACACTGAAGCTTTCTTT. Protein sequence: CASSSPPGHGNTEAFF.

This clone has more than one count but fewer than ten. The chain employs TRBV11-2 and TRBJ1-2; 9 bases map to TRBD1. V trimming: 3 bases; J trimming: 8 bases; junction bases outside the gene matches: 7. Germline V gene sequence: CDR1 SGHAT, CDR2 FQNNGV. This CDR3 region has 14 residues. The CDR3: CASSFGDRVKGYTF. The CDR3 DNA sequence: TGTGCCAGCAGCTTTGGGGACAGGGTTAAAGGCTACACCTTC.